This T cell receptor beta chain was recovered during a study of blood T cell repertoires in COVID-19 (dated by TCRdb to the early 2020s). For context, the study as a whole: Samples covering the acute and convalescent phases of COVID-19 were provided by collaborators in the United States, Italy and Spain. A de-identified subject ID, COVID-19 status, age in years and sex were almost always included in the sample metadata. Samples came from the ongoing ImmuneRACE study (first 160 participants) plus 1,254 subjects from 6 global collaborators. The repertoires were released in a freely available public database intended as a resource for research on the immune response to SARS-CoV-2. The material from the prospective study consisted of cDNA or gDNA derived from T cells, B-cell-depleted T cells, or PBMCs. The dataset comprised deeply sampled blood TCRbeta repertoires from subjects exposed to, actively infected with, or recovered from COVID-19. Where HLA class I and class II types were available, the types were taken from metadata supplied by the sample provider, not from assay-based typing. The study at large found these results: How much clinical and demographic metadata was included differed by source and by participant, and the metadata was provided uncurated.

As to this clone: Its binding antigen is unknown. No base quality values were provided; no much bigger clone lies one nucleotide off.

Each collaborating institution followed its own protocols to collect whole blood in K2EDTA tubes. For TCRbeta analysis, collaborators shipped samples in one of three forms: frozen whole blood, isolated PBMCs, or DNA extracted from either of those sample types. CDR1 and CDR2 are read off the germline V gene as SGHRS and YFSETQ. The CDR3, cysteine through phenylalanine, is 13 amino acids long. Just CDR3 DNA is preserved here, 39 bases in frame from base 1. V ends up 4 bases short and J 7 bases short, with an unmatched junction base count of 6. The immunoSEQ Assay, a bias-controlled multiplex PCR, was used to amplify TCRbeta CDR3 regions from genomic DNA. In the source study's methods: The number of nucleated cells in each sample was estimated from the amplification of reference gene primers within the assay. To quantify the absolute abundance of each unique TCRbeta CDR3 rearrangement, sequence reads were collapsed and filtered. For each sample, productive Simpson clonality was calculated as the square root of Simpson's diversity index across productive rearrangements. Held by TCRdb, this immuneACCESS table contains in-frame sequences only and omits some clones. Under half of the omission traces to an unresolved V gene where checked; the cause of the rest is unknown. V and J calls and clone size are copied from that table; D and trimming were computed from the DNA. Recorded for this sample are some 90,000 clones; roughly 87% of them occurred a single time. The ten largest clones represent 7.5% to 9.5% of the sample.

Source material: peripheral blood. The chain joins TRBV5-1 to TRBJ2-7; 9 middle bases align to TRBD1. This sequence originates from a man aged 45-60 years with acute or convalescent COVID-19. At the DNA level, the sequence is TGCGCCAGCAGCACCGGACAGGGGAGGGAGCAGTACTTC. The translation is CASSTGQGREQYF.